This record concerns one TCR beta chain sequence. This entry is derived from a study of metastatic and nonmetastatic thyroid tumors. The entire patient cohort was treatment-naive prior to thyroid surgery. Per the original data handling: Differences in CDR3 between clinicopathological groups were drawn on to build a classifier intended to discriminate distant-metastatic papillary thyroid cancer patients. TCRdb recomputed clones from the PCR reads via MiXCR. What appears here as the V and J calls and clone size reflects TCRdb's work, not the paper's. Among 13,000 or so clones listed, 25% to 40% were seen once. This clonotype originated in a male donor with papillary thyroid cancer or a benign thyroid nodule (not recorded which). Some clones in this sample may be carry-over from other donors' samples. Source material: tumor tissue.

The CDR3 nucleotides read TGCAGTGCTAGAGGGGACAGGGTTGATGCCGGGGAGCTGTTTTTT. This gives the protein CSARGDRVDAGELFF. The chain has TRBV20-1 and TRBJ2-2, with 9 bases aligning to TRBD1. In germline, CDR1 is DFQATT, CDR2 SNEGSKA (reference sequence). V lost 1 base and J lost 6; bases outside the gene matches: 6. This CDR3 is 15 amino acids long.